The present T cell receptor (beta chain) was sequenced within a study of control samples from healthy donors and cancer patients. CDR1 and CDR2 from the germline V gene are SQVTM and ANQGSEA. The V end was cut by 4 bases, the J end by 3 bases, with 14 bases between. There are 14 residues in the CDR3. TCRdb's copy holds only in-frame clones and misses some; the assay was immunoSEQ multiplex PCR. The sample shows tens of thousands of clones, roughly 89% of them seen only once. Sequenced input: blood. The rearrangement joins TRBV29-1 to TRBJ2-3; maybe TRBD2 (5 bases). This receptor was taken from a man aged 45 to 65 in good health. This chain's CDR3 is CSVGGSERTDTQYF. CDR3 sequence (DNA): TGCAGCGTTGGCGGCTCCGAGCGGACAGATACGCAGTATTTT.